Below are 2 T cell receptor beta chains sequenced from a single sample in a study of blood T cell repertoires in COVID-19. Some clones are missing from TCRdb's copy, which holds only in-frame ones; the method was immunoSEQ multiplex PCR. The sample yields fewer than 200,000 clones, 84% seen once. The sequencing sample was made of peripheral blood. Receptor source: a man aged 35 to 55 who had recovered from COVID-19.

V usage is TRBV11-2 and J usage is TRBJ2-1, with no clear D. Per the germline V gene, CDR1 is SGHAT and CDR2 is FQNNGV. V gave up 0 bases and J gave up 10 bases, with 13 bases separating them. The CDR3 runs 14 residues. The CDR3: CASSLDLLGEEQFF. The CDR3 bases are TGTGCCAGCAGCTTAGATCTCTTAGGAGAGGAGCAGTTCTTC.

In nucleotides, the CDR3 is TGTGCCAGCAGCCAAGGGACTAGCGGGAGCTACGAGCAGTACTTC. It yields the protein CASSQGTSGSYEQYF. The V gene is TRBV3-1 (or the pseudogene TRBV3-2), the J gene TRBJ2-7, with TRBD2 matching over 13 bases. This CDR3 contains 15 residues. Per the germline V gene, CDR1 is LGHDT and CDR2 is YNNKEL (reference sequence). V gave up 1 base and J gave up 3 bases; unmatched junction bases: 0.